The rows below give T cell receptor beta chains drawn from one sample of a study of identical twins. MiXCR, run by TCRdb on the 5' RACE reads, gives a single entry per CDR3 protein. The table includes around 480,000 distinct CDR3 sequences, 14% detected once. The same data also contributed to another study, on yellow fever vaccine responses in identical twins.

Material for sequencing was CD4+ T cells sorted from blood. Receptors were obtained from a woman younger than 30 in good health. Both conserved end residues are part of each CDR3. The D gene is left open where the match is weak. Clone sizes are given selectively: once, few, many, or a class where the clone is expanded.

size: .
J: TRBJ2-4
V: TRBV6-2/TRBV6-3
length: 15
D: TRBD1
DNA: TGTGCCAGCAGAGGGGACAGGGGGCGCTTCAACATTCAGTACTTC
CDR3: CASRGDRGRFNIQYF

size: .
J: TRBJ2-1
V: TRBV7-9
length: 17
D: .
DNA: TGTGCCAGCAGCTTACTCGCGGGATGGGGGCTCTACAATGAGCAGTTCTTC
CDR3: CASSLLAGWGLYNEQFF

size: .
J: TRBJ2-2
V: TRBV6-4
length: 18
D: .
DNA: TGTGCCAGCAGCTACGTCCGTTGGGAGGCCCTGAACACCGGGGAGCTGTTTTTT
CDR3: CASSYVRWEALNTGELFF

size: .
J: TRBJ2-1
V: TRBV27
length: 15
D: .
DNA: TGTGCCACTTACCGGGGGGCGTTTGGCTACAATGAGCAGTTCTTC
CDR3: CATYRGAFGYNEQFF

size: few
J: TRBJ1-1
V: TRBV7-8
length: 13
D: TRBD1
DNA: TGTGCCAGCAGCTCAAGACAGGGCGGTGAAGCTTTCTTT
CDR3: CASSSRQGGEAFF

size: .
J: TRBJ2-6
V: TRBV11-1
length: 18
D: TRBD2
DNA: TGTGCCAGCAGCCGACGGACTAGCGGGACCTCTGGGGCCAACGTCCTGACTTTC
CDR3: CASSRRTSGTSGANVLTF

size: .
J: TRBJ2-3
V: TRBV5-5
length: 14
D: TRBD2
DNA: TGTGCCAGCATCTTGACTAGCGGGACAGATACGCAGTATTTT
CDR3: CASILTSGTDTQYF

size: .
J: TRBJ2-5
V: TRBV5-1
length: 17
D: .
DNA: TGCGCCAGCAGCTTTTTGGCCGCTACAGGTTCCCAAGAGACCCAGTACTTC
CDR3: CASSFLAATGSQETQYF

size: few
J: TRBJ2-1
V: TRBV2
length: 15
D: TRBD1
DNA: TGTGCCAGCAGTATCCGGGACAGCTCCTACAATGAGCAGTTCTTC
CDR3: CASSIRDSSYNEQFF

size: .
J: TRBJ2-5
V: TRBV29-1
length: 14
D: TRBD2
DNA: TGCAGCGTTCGCCGGGGGGAGGGCGGTGAGACCCAGTACTTC
CDR3: CSVRRGEGGETQYF

size: many
J: TRBJ2-1
V: TRBV12-3/TRBV12-4
length: 14
D: .
DNA: TGTGCCAGCAGACAACAGGAACAGGGTTCGGAGCAGTTCTTC
CDR3: CASRQQEQGSEQFF

size: .
J: TRBJ1-5
V: TRBV2
length: 15
D: .
DNA: TGTGCCAGCAGTGAATACGTGGTGCTAAATCAGCCCCAGCATTTT
CDR3: CASSEYVVLNQPQHF

size: .
J: TRBJ2-1
V: TRBV28
length: 13
D: TRBD1
DNA: TGTGCCGGATCAGGGGGCTCCTACAATGAGCAGTTCTTC
CDR3: CAGSGGSYNEQFF

size: few
J: TRBJ2-7
V: TRBV6-5
length: 14
D: .
DNA: TGTGCCAGCAGTTACGGGGGTTGGGGGTACGAGCAGTACTTC
CDR3: CASSYGGWGYEQYF

size: .
J: TRBJ2-2
V: TRBV20-1
length: 18
D: TRBD2
DNA: TGCAGTGCTAGCGGAGGGACTAGCGGGGGTTCGAACACCGGGGAGCTGTTTTTT
CDR3: CSASGGTSGGSNTGELFF

size: .
J: TRBJ2-3
V: TRBV7-9
length: 15
D: TRBD1
DNA: TGTGCCAGCAGCCCCACAGGGGGTGCTACAGATACGCAGTATTTT
CDR3: CASSPTGGATDTQYF